One T cell receptor (beta chain) is described in this entry. What it binds is unknown. Germline and junction disagree at one end, which may indicate a read error. This CDR3 spans 13 amino acids. Germline V gene lookup returns CDR1 MNHNS and CDR2 SASEGT. This entry belongs to a study of T cells in Graves' hyperthyroidism and ophthalmopathy. Study information: The initial diagnosis was the point when peripheral blood was collected, ahead of any treatment.

Researchers amplified the TCR beta CDR3 regions from RNA transcripts. During a first-round RT-PCR of the TCR CDR3, the HTBI primer set was used. TCRdb re-derived calls from the multiplex PCR reads in MiXCR, one entry per CDR3 protein. The sample consists of approximately 520,000 distinct CDR3 sequences, around 21% of them appearing once. Study-wide results and limits: It was a median about 6.5 months before onset that the model predicted ophthalmopathy.

The sequenced sample consisted of blood. The receptor's source is a man younger than 30 with Graves' hyperthyroidism. V usage is TRBV6-1 and J usage is TRBJ1-1; D is undetermined. This CDR3 is CASSRGGYTDAFF. CDR3 in DNA: TGTGCCAGCAGCCGGGGAGGGTACACTGATGCTTTCTTT.